Listed below are T cell receptor beta chains from one sample, sequenced in a study of tissue T cells after allogeneic stem cell transplantation. The table came from immunoSEQ multiplex PCR; TCRdb's copy has only in-frame clones and leaves some out. The table lists 8,000 to 10,000 clones, approximately 64% of them singletons. The sequencing used tissue from the ileum, collected at autopsy. The origin of the receptors is a woman aged 18 to 55 with breast cancer. Both conserved end residues are part of each CDR3. A D gene is named only where the DNA matches it firmly. Rows give clone size only sometimes, using once, few, many, or a class for an expanded clone.

V gene	D gene	J gene	clone size	CDR3 DNA	CDR3 protein
TRBV5-1	-	TRBJ2-3	-	TGCGCCAGCAGCTTGGCCCCTCAGGTCGAAGATACGCAGTATTTT	CASSLAPQVEDTQYF
TRBV27	-	TRBJ2-2	few	TGTGCCAGCAGTTTAAACACCGGGGAGCTGTTTTTT	CASSLNTGELFF
TRBV6-1	TRBD1	TRBJ2-7	-	TGTGCCAGCAGTGAATGGGACAGGGGAGTCCTAAACGAGCAGTACTTC	CASSEWDRGVLNEQYF
TRBV30	-	TRBJ2-3	-	TGTGCCTGGAGTTGGGGGGGACACACAGATACGCAGTATTTT	CAWSWGGHTDTQYF
TRBV7-8	-	TRBJ1-4	-	TGTGCCAGCAGCTACGAGGCAACTAATGAAAAACTGTTTTTT	CASSYEATNEKLFF
TRBV18	TRBD1	TRBJ1-2	few	TGTGCCAGCTCACCATCAGGGACAGGGGTTGGCTACACCTTC	CASSPSGTGVGYTF
TRBV3-1/TRBV3-2	-	TRBJ1-6	few	TGTGCCAGCAGCCGAGAGGGGCATTCACCCCTCCACTTT	CASSREGHSPLHF
TRBV5-1	-	TRBJ1-1	-	TGCGCCAGCAGCCGCCAACTGGGAGGGACTGAAGCTTTCTTT	CASSRQLGGTEAFF
TRBV6-6	-	TRBJ1-5	few	TGTGCCAGCAGGAACACTAACAATCAGCCCCAGCATTTT	CASRNTNNQPQHF
TRBV18	TRBD1	TRBJ1-2	-	TGTGCCAGCTCACCACCAGGCAGGGGGCCTGGCTACACCTTC	CASSPPGRGPGYTF
TRBV18	-	TRBJ1-4	few	TGTGCCAGCTCACCATCAACTAATGAAAAACTGTTTTTT	CASSPSTNEKLFF
TRBV12-3/TRBV12-4	TRBD2	TRBJ2-5	-	TGTGCCAGCAGTTTTAGGCGGGGGGAGACCCAGTACTTC	CASSFRRGETQYF
TRBV4-3	-	TRBJ1-4	-	TGCGCCAGCAGCCAAGAAGGTAGCCCGGTTGAAAAACTGTTTTTT	CASSQEGSPVEKLFF
TRBV5-8	-	TRBJ2-2	-	TGTGCCAGCAGCCCAAACGTAATCGGGGAGCTGTTTTTT	CASSPNVIGELFF
TRBV18	-	TRBJ2-7	-	TGTGCCAGCTCATCCGGGACCGCCCTGGGGTACGAGCAGTACTTC	CASSSGTALGYEQYF
TRBV19	-	TRBJ2-3	-	TGTGCCAGTAAGGCAAAGGGGGACACAGATACGCAGTATTTT	CASKAKGDTDTQYF
TRBV5-1	-	TRBJ1-2	medium-sized	TGCGCCAGTGCCAGAATCGACAGCAACTATGGCTACACCTTC	CASARIDSNYGYTF
TRBV3-1/TRBV3-2	-	TRBJ1-1	-	TGTGCCAGCAGCCAAGGAGGGGTGAAGGGTGTGCCCAGGACTGAAGCTTTCTTT	CASSQGGVKGVPRTEAFF
TRBV7-2	-	TRBJ1-4	-	TGTGCCAGCAGCTTAGTTACTAATGAAAAACTGTTTTTT	CASSLVTNEKLFF
TRBV4-3	TRBD1	TRBJ2-7	few	TGCGCCAGCAGCCATGGACAGGGCTACGAGCAGTACTTC	CASSHGQGYEQYF
TRBV27	-	TRBJ1-1	-	TGTGCCAGCAGTTTACCCACTGAAGCTTTCTTT	CASSLPTEAFF
TRBV2	-	TRBJ2-5	few	TGTGCCAGCAAGTACGGGGAGACCCAGTACTTC	CASKYGETQYF
TRBV11-2	TRBD1	TRBJ2-2	-	TGTGCCAGCAGCTTAGGTACAGGGGCTGGGGAGCTGTTTTTT	CASSLGTGAGELFF
TRBV6-2/TRBV6-3	-	TRBJ2-1	-	TGTGCCAGCAGCCTCGACAGCCAGTCCTACAATGAGCAGTTCTTC	CASSLDSQSYNEQFF
TRBV28	-	TRBJ1-1	once	TGTGCCAGCAGTTTAGTGGACAGCCCTTCCTTCTTT	CASSLVDSPSFF
TRBV18	-	TRBJ2-5	-	TGTGCCAGCTCACCTACTGTTACGGGGGCAGAGACCCAGTACTTC	CASSPTVTGAETQYF
TRBV5-4	-	TRBJ2-5	-	TGTGCCAGCAGCTCTCCGGGTCAAGAGACCCAGTACTTC	CASSSPGQETQYF
TRBV6-5	-	TRBJ2-1	once	TGTGCCAGCAGATACCGGGACGTAGAGCGCGAGCAGTTCTTC	CASRYRDVEREQFF
TRBV4-3	-	TRBJ2-3	-	TGCGCCAGCAGCCAGGGACGACGTGACGCTACGCAGTATTTT	CASSQGRRDATQYF
TRBV18	-	TRBJ1-2	few	TGTGCCAGCTCACCGGGACAACGAAACTATGGCTACACCTTC	CASSPGQRNYGYTF
TRBV7-3	TRBD2	TRBJ2-2	once	TGTGCCAGCAGCCCTAGCGGGATAACCGGGGAGCTGTTTTTT	CASSPSGITGELFF
TRBV11-2	-	TRBJ1-2	-	TGTGCCAGCAGCTTACCAATTCCCTATGGCTACACCTTC	CASSLPIPYGYTF
TRBV30	-	TRBJ2-2	-	TGTGCCTGGAGTGTGACCCGGGGCGGGGAGCTGTTTTTT	CAWSVTRGGELFF
TRBV7-3	TRBD2	TRBJ2-3	-	TGTGCCAGCAGCTTAATAGGCGGGAGGGCAGATACGCAGTATTTT	CASSLIGGRADTQYF
TRBV15	-	TRBJ1-4	-	TGTGCCACCAGCAGAGTGACAGACGAAAAACTGTTTTTT	CATSRVTDEKLFF
TRBV7-2	-	TRBJ2-1	-	TGTGCCAGCAGCTTAGGTCGGGCCAATGAGCAGTTCTTC	CASSLGRANEQFF
TRBV4-1	-	TRBJ2-7	-	TGCGCCAGCAGCCAAGATAGCGGTATTGTTTGGGACTCAACCTACGAGCAGTACTTC	CASSQDSGIVWDSTYEQYF
TRBV18	-	TRBJ1-1	-	TGTGCCAGCTCCGCTGACACTGAAGCTTTCTTT	CASSADTEAFF
TRBV4-3	TRBD1	TRBJ1-6	-	TGCGCCAGCAGCCCAGCCGCCGGGACAGGGTATTCACCCCTCCACTTT	CASSPAAGTGYSPLHF